This TCR beta chain emerged from a study of PD-L1 blockade in urothelial cancer. Background on the study: Patients, treated from about 2014 onward, received atezolizumab 1,200 mg intravenously every 3 weeks. Study-level findings and limits: In blood sampled pretreatment, TCR clonality below the median predicted better survival.

This clone occurred once. The antigen remains unidentified. V shed 2 bases and J shed 5 bases, with 6 bases lying between them. This CDR3 has 12 amino acids. CDR1 and CDR2 (germline): KGHSH, LQKENI. Only in-frame clones appear in the TCRdb table, and some are missing; sequencing was by immunoSEQ multiplex PCR. The sample consists of tens of thousands of clones, about 86% of them appearing once. Patient disease was locally advanced or metastatic urothelial carcinoma. This TCR was recovered from a man in his fifties or sixties with urothelial cancer. This chain links TRBV18 with TRBJ2-5; D call uncertain. The input for sequencing was PBMCs, taken around atezolizumab (anti-PD-L1) treatment. The CDR3 nucleotides read TGTGCCAGCTCACCAGCCAGGGAGACCCAGTACTTC. This sequence encodes CASSPARETQYF.